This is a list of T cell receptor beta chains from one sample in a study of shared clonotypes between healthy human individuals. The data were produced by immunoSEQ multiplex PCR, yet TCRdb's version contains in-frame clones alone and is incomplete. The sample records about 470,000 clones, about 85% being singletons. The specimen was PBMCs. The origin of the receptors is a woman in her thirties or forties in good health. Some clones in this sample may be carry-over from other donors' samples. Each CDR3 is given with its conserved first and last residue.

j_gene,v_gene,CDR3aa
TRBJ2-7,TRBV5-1,CASSGTGGSSYEQYF
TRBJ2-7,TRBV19,CASSSSGTSGSKYEQYF
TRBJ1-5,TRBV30,CAWSAQGSGNQPQHF
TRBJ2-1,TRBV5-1,CASSPLGQGVDEQFF
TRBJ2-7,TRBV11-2,CASSLEVAEPYEQYF
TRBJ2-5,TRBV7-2,CASSLPGGRETQYF
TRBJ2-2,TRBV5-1,CASSREGQDRGGELFF
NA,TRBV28,CASSPNLAGGRYEQYF
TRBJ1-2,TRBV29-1,CSVQSGRGSYGYTF
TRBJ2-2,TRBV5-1,CASSLPPKPGELFF
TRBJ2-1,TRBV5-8,CASSFPGTGVYNEQFF
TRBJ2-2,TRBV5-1,CASSPGRTGVTGELFF
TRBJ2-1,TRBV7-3,CASSSLAGNYNEQFF
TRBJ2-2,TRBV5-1,CASSTGAGTGELFF
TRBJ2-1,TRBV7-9,CASSLVPEAYNEQFF
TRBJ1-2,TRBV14,CASSQDEGLLQGYTF
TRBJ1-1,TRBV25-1,CASSGYGTAMGYTEAFF
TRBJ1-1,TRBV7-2,CASSFPPMATFF
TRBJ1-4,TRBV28,CASSLRAEEKLFF
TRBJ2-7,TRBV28,CASSLPLWEGSYEQYF
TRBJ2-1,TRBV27,CASRTSGIYNEQFF
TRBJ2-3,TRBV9,CASSVVGGTDTQYF
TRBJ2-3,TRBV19,CAGTGTEDTDTQYF
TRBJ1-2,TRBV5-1,CASSQWGGDYGYTF
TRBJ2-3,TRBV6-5,CASSWEEPRDTDTQYF
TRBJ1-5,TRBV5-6,CASSMGPVRSNQPQHF
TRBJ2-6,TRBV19,CASSFGGSGANVLTF